These T cell receptor beta chains were read from a single sample in a study of blood T cell repertoires in COVID-19. Generated by immunoSEQ multiplex PCR, the TCRdb table keeps only in-frame clones and is missing some. The table records tens of thousands of clones, roughly four fifths of them present only once. Sequenced: peripheral blood. The receptors stem from a woman older than 75 with active or convalescent COVID-19. The CDR3 runs from the conserved cysteine through the conserved F or W. The D gene is left open where the match is weak. Clone size is shown for a subset of rows, as once, few, many or a class of expanded clone.

CDR3 DNA,CDR3 protein,J gene,V gene,clone size,D gene
TGTGCCAGCAGCCAGAACACAGATACGCAGTATTTT,CASSQNTDTQYF,TRBJ2-3,TRBV7-3,NA,NA
TGTGCCAGCAGTACAACCTGGGCCCTTCAAGAGACCCAGTACTTC,CASSTTWALQETQYF,TRBJ2-5,TRBV27,NA,NA
TGCGCCAGCAGCCAAGAGGGGGGAGGACCGGATGAAAAACTGTTTTTT,CASSQEGGGPDEKLFF,TRBJ1-4,TRBV4-1,NA,NA
TGTGCCAGCAGTGTTGAATTCGGGGGGGCTCAGCCCCAGCATTTT,CASSVEFGGAQPQHF,TRBJ1-5,TRBV2,NA,NA
TGTGCCATCAGTGCCCATCCCCCAAGGACTAGCGGGGGGGCCAGTGAGCAGTTCTTC,CAISAHPPRTSGGASEQFF,TRBJ2-1,TRBV10-3,NA,TRBD2
TGTGCTGATGGGGGGACCGGGGAGCTGTTTTTT,CADGGTGELFF,TRBJ2-2,TRBV7-9,NA,NA
TGTGCCAGCTCACCGGGCCCCCACCAAGAGACCCAGTACTTC,CASSPGPHQETQYF,TRBJ2-5,TRBV18,NA,NA
TGTGCCAGCAGCGTAGCAGGTGGGCACGGTGAAAAACTGTTTTTT,CASSVAGGHGEKLFF,TRBJ1-4,TRBV9,NA,NA
TGTGCCAGTAGTAGGGCTAGCGACACAGATACGCAGTATTTT,CASSRASDTDTQYF,TRBJ2-3,TRBV19,NA,NA
TGTGCCAGCAGTGAAGGGCCCAATGAAAAACTGTTTTTT,CASSEGPNEKLFF,TRBJ1-4,TRBV2,NA,NA
TGTGCCAGCTCACCGCTACAAGAGACCCAGTACTTC,CASSPLQETQYF,TRBJ2-5,TRBV18,NA,NA
TGTGCCAGCACCCTTGACACGAACACTGAAGCTTTCTTT,CASTLDTNTEAFF,TRBJ1-1,TRBV2,NA,NA
TGTGCCAGCAGCCAAGTCGCAGGGAACTCTGGAAACACCATATATTTT,CASSQVAGNSGNTIYF,TRBJ1-3,TRBV14,many,NA
TGTGCCAGCAGTCTCCGAGGAAAGGCGAAAAATGAAAAACTGTTTTTT,CASSLRGKAKNEKLFF,TRBJ1-4,TRBV2,NA,NA
TGTGCCAGCAAGGGACACCTCTACGAGCAGTACTTC,CASKGHLYEQYF,TRBJ2-7,TRBV6-5,NA,NA
TGTGCCAGCAGTCCGGGGACAGGGGCCTACAATGAGCAGTTCTTC,CASSPGTGAYNEQFF,TRBJ2-1,TRBV27,NA,TRBD1
TGCGCCAGCAGCTTGGAGGGACAGGGGGCAACTAATGAAAAACTGTTTTTT,CASSLEGQGATNEKLFF,TRBJ1-4,TRBV5-1,few,TRBD1
TGTGCCAGCAGCTATTATCAGACTGGGGAGCAGTTCTTC,CASSYYQTGEQFF,TRBJ2-1,TRBV14,NA,NA
TGCAGTGCCAAGGGGCACGGCTACACCTTC,CSAKGHGYTF,TRBJ1-2,TRBV20-1,NA,NA
TGTGCCAGTAGTATTGGGGGGGGAGAAGAGACCCAGTACTTC,CASSIGGGEETQYF,TRBJ2-5,TRBV19,NA,TRBD2
TGTGCCAGCAGTCCTACCAGGGGAAAGACTGAAGCTTTCTTT,CASSPTRGKTEAFF,TRBJ1-1,TRBV7-2,NA,NA
TGTGCCAGCAGCTTTACAGGGGATGCTGAAAAACTGTTTTTT,CASSFTGDAEKLFF,TRBJ1-4,TRBV7-2,NA,TRBD1
TGTGCCAGCAGCTTCCTTCTAGCGAGGGGCTACACCTTC,CASSFLLARGYTF,TRBJ1-2,TRBV7-2,once,NA
TGTGCCAGCAGTTTAGGGGCTAGCGGGGGGCGCCACAATGAGCAGTTCTTC,CASSLGASGGRHNEQFF,TRBJ2-1,TRBV28,few,TRBD2
TGTGCCATCAGTGAGTCGAGGAACACTGAAGCTTTCTTT,CAISESRNTEAFF,TRBJ1-1,TRBV10-3,NA,NA
TGTGCCGGCATGACGGGGGAGCGGAACACTGAAGCTTTCTTT,CAGMTGERNTEAFF,TRBJ1-1,TRBV2,NA,NA
TGTGCCAGCAGCTTAGATAGACAGGGCAGCGGCTACACCTTC,CASSLDRQGSGYTF,TRBJ1-2,TRBV7-2,many,TRBD1
TGTGCCAGCCGACCACCCGCCAGGCAGGGTCAGGGTCTAGCCAAAAACATTCAGTACTTC,CASRPPARQGQGLAKNIQYF,TRBJ2-4,TRBV28,once,NA
TGCAGCGCCGGGACTTCGAACACCGGGGAGCTGTTTTTT,CSAGTSNTGELFF,TRBJ2-2,TRBV29-1,NA,NA
TGTGCCTGGGACGGCGGACAGTACACTGAAGCTTTCTTT,CAWDGGQYTEAFF,TRBJ1-1,TRBV30,NA,NA
TGTGCCAGCAGTGACAGGTTCACTGAAGCTTTCTTT,CASSDRFTEAFF,TRBJ1-1,TRBV6-1,NA,NA
TGCGCCAGCAGCCAAGATTTGGGACAACTATACGAGCAGTACTTC,CASSQDLGQLYEQYF,TRBJ2-7,TRBV4-3,NA,NA
TGTGCTAGCACGGCAGGGATCTACTATGGCTACACCTTC,CASTAGIYYGYTF,TRBJ1-2,TRBV7-2,NA,NA
TGTGCCAGCAGTCTAAACAGGGGGCGCGGGAATGAGCAGTTCTTC,CASSLNRGRGNEQFF,TRBJ2-1,TRBV27,NA,TRBD1
TGCGCCAGCAGCTTGGGTAGCGGGGGATTAAACACCGGGGAGCTGTTTTTT,CASSLGSGGLNTGELFF,TRBJ2-2,TRBV5-1,NA,TRBD2
TGCGCCAGCAGCCAAGATGTGAGGGGGTTACGGCAGCCCCAGCATTTT,CASSQDVRGLRQPQHF,TRBJ1-5,TRBV4-3,NA,NA
TGTGCCAGCAGTGGCAGGGGTGGAGATACGCAGTATTTT,CASSGRGGDTQYF,TRBJ2-3,TRBV28,NA,NA
TGTGCCAGCAGCTTTTTTACGGGACAACTACAAGAGACCCAGTACTTC,CASSFFTGQLQETQYF,TRBJ2-5,TRBV5-5,many,NA
TGCAGCGACTTGACAGGAGATGGCTACACCTTC,CSDLTGDGYTF,TRBJ1-2,TRBV29-1,NA,NA
TGTGCCAGCAGTTTCGGACAGCATGGCTACACCTTC,CASSFGQHGYTF,TRBJ1-2,TRBV25-1,many,NA
TGTGCCAGCAGTGAAGTGCGGACAGGCTCTGGAAACACCATATATTTT,CASSEVRTGSGNTIYF,TRBJ1-3,TRBV2,NA,TRBD1
TGTGCCAGCAGCTTAGCAACTAGCGGCGAGCAGTACTTC,CASSLATSGEQYF,TRBJ2-7,TRBV7-9,NA,TRBD2
TGTGCCAGCAGCGTAAACGGGGGGGCGACAGATACGCAGTATTTT,CASSVNGGATDTQYF,TRBJ2-3,TRBV9,NA,TRBD2
TGTGCCAGCAGCTTTAGAGGAGGCTACACCTTC,CASSFRGGYTF,TRBJ1-2,TRBV11-2,once,NA
TGTGCCAGCAGCTTAGGGTACAGGGGCACAACTAATGAAAAACTGTTTTTT,CASSLGYRGTTNEKLFF,TRBJ1-4,TRBV7-8,NA,TRBD1
TGCAGCGTTGAAGAAGGTGGGGCAGGGCTATGGAACACTGAAGCTTTCTTT,CSVEEGGAGLWNTEAFF,TRBJ1-1,TRBV29-1,NA,NA
TGTGCCAGCTCACCAAGGACAGGGGGTTGGACTGAAGCTTTCTTT,CASSPRTGGWTEAFF,TRBJ1-1,TRBV18,NA,TRBD1
TGTGCCAGCAGTGAAGAGGTATTAGCGGTCGGGGAGCTGTTTTTT,CASSEEVLAVGELFF,TRBJ2-2,TRBV2,NA,NA
TGTGCCAGCAGCTTAAGGGGGACAGTCTACGAGCAGTACTTC,CASSLRGTVYEQYF,TRBJ2-7,TRBV11-1,NA,TRBD1
TGTGCCAGCTGGCCGGGGGGGAGAACTAATGAAAAACTGTTTTTT,CASWPGGRTNEKLFF,TRBJ1-4,TRBV28,few,NA
TGTGCCAGCAGTCACCAGGGACAGGAGTATGGCTACACCTTC,CASSHQGQEYGYTF,TRBJ1-2,TRBV6-6,NA,TRBD1
TGTGCCAGCTCACTTACGACAGGCCGGGGGGCAGATACGCAGTATTTT,CASSLTTGRGADTQYF,TRBJ2-3,TRBV18,NA,NA
TGTGCCAGCAGCTTAAATAGGGGTGACACTGAAGCTTTCTTT,CASSLNRGDTEAFF,TRBJ1-1,TRBV7-9,NA,NA
TGTGCCAGCAGTGGCAGGGGGGAAGCCTACGAGCAGTACTTC,CASSGRGEAYEQYF,TRBJ2-7,TRBV28,few,NA
TGTGCCAGCAGTTTCGGGGGGGAAGAGACCCAGTACTTC,CASSFGGEETQYF,TRBJ2-5,TRBV28,few,TRBD2
TGTGCCAGCAGCTTAACAGGCAGCAACACTGAAGCTTTCTTT,CASSLTGSNTEAFF,TRBJ1-1,TRBV7-8,NA,NA